The following is a T cell receptor (beta chain) sequence with its context. The antigen remains unidentified. In total, each donor contributed a single heparinised blood draw that averaged around 110 mL. Every sorted population was more than 98% pure. The investigators reverse transcribed all of the isolated RNA, so they sequenced expressed TCRB transcripts. Some clones are missing from TCRdb's copy, which holds only in-frame ones; the method was immunoSEQ multiplex PCR. The sample lists approximately 160,000 clones, under 13% occurring once. Trimming cost V 5 bases and J 3 bases, with 11 bases left between them. This CDR3 has 13 amino acids. Germline CDR1 SEHNR, CDR2 FQNEAQ (reference sequence). The entry originates in a study of beta chain features in type 1 diabetes. Regarding the study as a whole: Among all four CD4+ subsets, Type 1 diabetes patients had TCRB CDR3s that were moderately but significantly shorter.

The sequenced sample consisted of central memory CD4+ T cells from blood. This chain joins TRBV7-9 and TRBJ2-7; D ambiguous. This clonotype was sampled from a man aged 25-45 years with type 1 diabetes. The CDR3 nucleotides read TGTGCCAGCAGCCTCGGGTCTTTCTACGAGCAGTACTTC. Encoded protein: CASSLGSFYEQYF.